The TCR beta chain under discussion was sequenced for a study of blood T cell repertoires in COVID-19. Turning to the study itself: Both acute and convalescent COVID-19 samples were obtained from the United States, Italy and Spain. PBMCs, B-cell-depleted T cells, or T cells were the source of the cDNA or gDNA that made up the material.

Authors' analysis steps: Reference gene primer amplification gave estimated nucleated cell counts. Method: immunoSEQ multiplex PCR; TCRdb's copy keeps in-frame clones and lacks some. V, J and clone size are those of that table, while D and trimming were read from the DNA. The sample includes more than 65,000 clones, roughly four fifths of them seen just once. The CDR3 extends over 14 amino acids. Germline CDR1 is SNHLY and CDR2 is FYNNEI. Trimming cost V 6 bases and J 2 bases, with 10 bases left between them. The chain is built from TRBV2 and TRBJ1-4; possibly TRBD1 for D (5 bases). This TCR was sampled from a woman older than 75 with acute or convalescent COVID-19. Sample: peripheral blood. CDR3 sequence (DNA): TGTGCCAGCAGGCAGGGTTTTACTAATGAAAAACTGTTTTTT. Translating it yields CASRQGFTNEKLFF.